This TCR beta chain derives from a study of shared clonotypes between healthy human individuals. The count of this clone is one. CD45RO-negative, CCR7-selected cells formed the naive CD8 fraction, which excluded terminally differentiated effector memory CD45RA+ cells. TCRdb's table, derived via immunoSEQ multiplex PCR, lists solely in-frame clones and lacks some. The profile shows around 580,000 clones, roughly 98% of them singletons. The sequenced sample was naive CD8+ T cells sorted from blood. The TCR originated in a man younger than 40 in good health.

This CDR3 is CASSARTGRGEKLFF. The CDR3 bases are TGTGCCAGCAGCGCGAGGACAGGAAGAGGAGAAAAACTGTTTTTT. This chain connects TRBV9 to TRBJ1-4; 7 bases match TRBD1. Germline V CDR1 and CDR2: SGDLS, YYNGEE. The CDR3 is 15 amino acids. J lost 8 bases, V lost 3 bases, and 10 bases had no gene match.